This section outlines one T cell receptor (beta chain) sequence together with its context. This receptor's antigen is unknown. Qualities for individual bases were not recorded, and no much larger clone is one base off. The cohort consisted of some 730 healthy bone marrow donors. Cohort members were all nominally healthy when sampled, although unrecorded immune exposures were likely present. The donor was CMV seropositive and was included in the group of 300 or so seropositive cohort members. A peripheral blood sample was provided by each donor, and peripheral blood mononuclear cells were used for TCR beta sequencing. The Qiagen DNeasy Blood Extraction Kit was used to extract genomic DNA from the blood cell samples. These data come from a study of cytomegalovirus exposure and HLA in healthy donors (dated by TCRdb to 2016 to 2017). Background for the entire study: According to an earlier analysis of around 600 of the donors, about 190 million T cells yielded some 120 million unique TCR beta sequences and roughly 280 Gb of sequence data. An early release that covered roughly 600 HLA-typed donors contained around 330 gigabases of sequencing data and around 85 million unique TCR sequences. Among the roughly 390 genotyped donors, more than 70% belonged to the genetic ancestry cluster associated with self-reported Caucasian donors. The study aimed to test whether cataloging public T cell receptors could reveal signatures of past pathogen exposure. Using immunosequencing, the study profiled T cell repertoires from 666 subjects and related those repertoires to cytomegalovirus serostatus. Along with the roughly 700-subject first cohort, a separate validation cohort of roughly 110 different subjects was used. To predict cytomegalovirus infection status, the study combined high-throughput TCR immunosequencing, statistical association of individual TCRs with disease status, and machine learning. A later analysis re-examined previously published TCR beta repertoires from more than 600 donors and added high-resolution HLA genotyping to investigate patterns of TCR occurrence. Rather than drawing on any new phenotypic data, the later analysis identified candidate immune exposures from TCR beta sequences and the way those sequences occurred across donors. An earlier analysis of 450 to 750 of the donors used high-throughput TCR beta sequencing to judge whether each TCR beta V gene segment behaved as functional or pseudogenic. Donor age, sex, ethnicity and CMV serostatus were compiled together with the repertoire data. In a later genetic analysis, genome-wide SNP genotypes for about 65% of the roughly 670 donors were used, and that subset was treated as a discovery cohort. All discovery cohort repertoires had been generated on a single sequencing platform. HLA typing included class I and class II loci at four-digit resolution. The number of typed donors differed by locus: about 620-640 for A, B, C, DRB1 and DQB1; about 520 for DQA1; 606 for DPA1; and some 450 for DPB1. Four to six DR-DQ haplotypes were handled as single units for association and clustering, since linkage in the cohort was strong. Among 398 genotyped donors of the cohort, an average of roughly 240,000 unique TCR beta nucleotide sequences were sequenced per donor, roughly 18% of them non-productive.

The library was prepared using the immunoSEQ multiplex PCR assay. For the multiplex PCR, a mixture combining 60 forward primers for TCR Vbeta segments and 13 reverse primers for TCR Jbeta segments was used. The CDR3 region of rearranged TCR beta genes was amplified from genomic DNA by a multiplex PCR assay. The amplified TCR beta libraries were sequenced on the Illumina HiSeq System as 87-base-pair reads. The authors' analysis ran thus. In a later analysis, approximately 74 million unique TCR beta chains were counted across the approximately 620 repertoires, and roughly 11 million of these chains were shared by at least two donors. To remove PCR and sequencing errors, raw reads were error-corrected and collapsed into unique sequences using a nearest-neighbor algorithm that merged closely related sequences. Alignment of CDR3 sequences to IMGT reference sequences was used to assign V, D and J gene segments. For a sequence to be retained, at least a six-nucleotide match to both a V gene segment and a J gene segment was required. A rearrangement counted as productive if the CDR3 had no stop codons and remained in frame with V and J, and every other rearrangement counted as non-productive. CDR3 was defined by IMGT convention, running from the second conserved V-encoded cysteine to the conserved J-encoded phenylalanine. In an earlier analysis of more than 550 of the donors, sequences lacking an unambiguous match to a single V gene segment were excluded. An earlier analysis of 450 to 650 of the donors called V segments functional above 56.7% productive rearrangements and segregating when the between-donor standard deviation exceeded 5%. A statistical classification framework was developed to diagnose cytomegalovirus status using the catalog of TCR beta chain sequences. A later analysis assigned V and J genes by comparing TCR nucleotide sequences with IMGT/GENE-DB human TR gene sequences. The TCRdist pipeline was used in a later analysis to assign CDR3 sequences and most-parsimonious VDJ recombination scenarios. In a later analysis, each TCR beta chain was defined by its CDR3 amino acid sequence together with its V-gene family, and reads without a unique V-gene family were excluded. As a way to deal with suspected cross-contamination and a sequencing artifact, a later analysis dropped 450 to 600 nucleotide sequences that were highly shared and had low generation probability. In a later analysis, a clonal expansion index was calculated for each public chain from normalized within-repertoire ranks of inferred template counts. In a later analysis, generation probabilities were computed with a VDJ recombination model fitted to out-of-frame rearrangements, and the resulting probabilities were checked against IGoR. In a later analysis, TCR-TCR, TCR-HLA and TCR-CMV co-occurrence was scored with hypergeometric tests, and a repertoire-size bias correction was applied to TCR pairs. A later analysis estimated false discovery rates by permuting HLA or CMV assignments 20 times. A later analysis grouped co-occurring TCRs with DBSCAN, adding TCRdist sequence similarity when clustering within HLA-allele-positive subsets. For co-occurrence clustering, repertoires with fewer than 30,000 or more than 120,000 public chains were excluded, along with a handful of repertoires with anomalous nucleotide sharing. The table was pulled from immuneACCESS by TCRdb, which kept in-frame rearrangements only. Such tables lose some clones; where checked, under half of the loss comes from unresolved V genes, and the rest has no known cause. From that table come the V and J calls and clone size; the DNA was used to work out D and trimming. The sample includes around 120,000 clones, with around 76% observed a single time. Of the sample, 30% falls within the top ten clones.

What the authors observed across the whole study: Sequencing depth was assumed to be roughly uniform across donors in the presence/absence analyses, though that assumption may not hold. A later analysis found that HLA-associated TCR beta chains were more clonally expanded and had lower generation probabilities than equally common non-associated chains. Correlated functional status among segregating V segments might be attributable to linkage disequilibrium, but an unknown experimental factor could not be ruled out. For the cohort, immune exposure information was limited to CMV serostatus. When HLA alleles, especially DR and DQ, strongly co-occurred, TCR associations were difficult to assign to individual alleles. The authors suggested that the approach could potentially be extended to other disease states and immunological phenotypes. HLA typing was unavailable for some donors at each locus, so association tests used only the typed subset. Three of the identified cytomegalovirus-associated TCR beta chains were confirmed in vitro to be specific for cytomegalovirus antigens. A later analysis found that TCR association rates varied across HLA loci, with DRB1 alleles showing the most associated TCRs and HLA-C alleles the fewest. In a later analysis, most CMV-associated TCR beta chains were found to appear HLA-restricted, with HLA associations seemingly driven largely by CMV exposure. Most TCR sequences were seen in very few donors, while some public TCRs were found in many individuals. A group of highly shared sequence variants was considered likely to be a technical artifact of the sequencing pipeline. Because counts were too low, about 18 rarely observed V segments, including chromosome 9 orphons, were excluded from the earlier analysis of around 590 of the donors. The classifier was reported to diagnose cytomegalovirus status with high specificity and sensitivity in both the original cohort and the validation cohort. In a later genetic analysis, a missense DCLRE1C variant was associated with V-gene and J-gene trimming of TCR beta chains, and the association was replicated in an independent cohort. Broadly in line with IMGT annotations, most TCR beta V segments showed up in productive rearrangements about 87% or about 30% of the time in an earlier analysis of roughly 590 of the donors. A further reported finding was that TCR beta sequences accurately predicted the HLA-A and HLA-B alleles for most subjects in the first cohort. A total of roughly 160 TCR beta chains were listed by the study as associated with cytomegalovirus. The cohort was sequenced for TCR beta chains only, and without alpha or paired-chain data the features that could be detected were limited. In a later genetic analysis, fewer N-insertions in productive TCRs were reported among donors in an Asian-associated ancestry cluster than the approximately 670-donor mean. At a false discovery rate of 0.05, a later analysis linked approximately 18,000 TCR beta sequences to specific HLA alleles. According to a later analysis, parvovirus B19, influenza, CMV and Epstein-Barr virus appeared linked to several top co-occurrence clusters.

Sequenced sample: PBMCs. The receptor was isolated from a man aged 60 to 69 in good health and CMV-seropositive.

For the CDR3, the sequence is CASSTEGRKGYGYTF. The DNA is as follows: TGTGCCAGCTCAACGGAGGGGAGAAAGGGCTATGGCTACACCTTC. The chain is made from TRBV28 and TRBJ1-2, and possibly TRBD1, on 5 matching bases. V and J lose 8 bases and 4 bases, and a span of 20 bases separates them. The cysteine opens and the phenylalanine closes a CDR3 of 15 amino acids. The entry retains the CDR3 DNA only, 45 bases that are in frame from base 1. The germline V gene specifies MDHEN as CDR1 and SYDVKM as CDR2.